The entry that follows covers one T cell receptor beta chain sequence. Its antigen is not known. This sample is drawn from a study of T cell repertoires in cytomegalovirus infection. Study overall: Recently identified HLA-C-restricted CMV epitopes were used, and well-studied HLA-B-restricted CMV epitopes were used as well. Study-level results: Dominating the ex vivo response were TCR beta clonotypes that were CMV-specific and HLA-C-restricted.

Germline values: CDR1 LNHNV, CDR2 YYDKDF (reference sequence). V dropped 1 base and J dropped 0 bases, with 10 bases sitting between them. The CDR3 has 16 residues. Each CDR3 protein gets one entry after TCRdb re-called the reads with MiXCR. The table has over 250,000 distinct CDR3 sequences, about 20% seen once. This clonotype originated in a human donor in good health (CMV status not recorded). Some clones in this sample may be carry-over from other donors' samples. The rearrangement joins TRBV15 to TRBJ2-1; D is undetermined. Material: cultured PBMCs, obtained from culture after CMV antigen stimulation. The DNA for the CDR3 is TGTGCCACCAGCAGAGGTCTCGTGGGCTCCTACAATGAGCAGTTCTTC. This encodes CATSRGLVGSYNEQFF.